Listed below are T cell receptor beta chains from one sample, sequenced in a study of T cell responses to AZD1222 COVID-19 vaccine. Generated by immunoSEQ multiplex PCR, the TCRdb table keeps only in-frame clones and is missing some. Here the sample spans some 180,000 clones, roughly nine tenths being singletons. The source material was peripheral blood, sampled 28 days after the second AZD1222 dose. These TCRs come from an adult who received the AZD1222 COVID-19 vaccine. Each CDR3 is given with its conserved first and last residue. D genes are given only for firm matches. Clone size is shown for a subset of rows, as once, few, many or a class of expanded clone.

d_call: TRBD1
v_call: TRBV5-4
j_call: TRBJ1-1
clone_size: .
cdr3_nt: TGTGCCAGCAGCTGGACAGGGGGCGCGAGGACTGAAGCTTTCTTT
cdr3_aa: CASSWTGGARTEAFF

d_call: .
v_call: TRBV7-9
j_call: TRBJ1-1
clone_size: .
cdr3_nt: TGTGCCAGCAGCTTAGATGCAGGGGTGAACACTGAAGCTTTCTTT
cdr3_aa: CASSLDAGVNTEAFF

d_call: .
v_call: TRBV18
j_call: TRBJ1-6
clone_size: .
cdr3_nt: TGTGCCAGCTCATCAAGTCAGGACCGGGGAGGGGGACCACCCCTCCACTTT
cdr3_aa: CASSSSQDRGGGPPLHF

d_call: .
v_call: TRBV27
j_call: TRBJ2-1
clone_size: .
cdr3_nt: TGTGCCAGCAGTTTAGTCAGGGCCCCCTACAATGAGCAGTTCTTC
cdr3_aa: CASSLVRAPYNEQFF

d_call: .
v_call: TRBV29-1
j_call: TRBJ2-7
clone_size: .
cdr3_nt: TGCAGCGTTGCCGAGACAGGCGACGAGCAGTACTTC
cdr3_aa: CSVAETGDEQYF

d_call: TRBD2
v_call: TRBV4-2
j_call: TRBJ2-1
clone_size: few
cdr3_nt: TGTGCCAGCAGCCCGGGACTAGAGTACAATGAGCAGTTCTTC
cdr3_aa: CASSPGLEYNEQFF

d_call: .
v_call: TRBV29-1
j_call: TRBJ1-2
clone_size: .
cdr3_nt: TGCAGCGTTGCCAGGGACGGTTTCGGCTACACCTTC
cdr3_aa: CSVARDGFGYTF

d_call: .
v_call: TRBV28
j_call: TRBJ1-3
clone_size: few
cdr3_nt: TGTGCCAGCAGTTTGATAGGGAACGGAAACACCATATATTTT
cdr3_aa: CASSLIGNGNTIYF

d_call: .
v_call: TRBV7-2
j_call: TRBJ1-3
clone_size: .
cdr3_nt: TGTGCCAGCAGCTTAGGACTTTGGGGACGCAGCTCTGGAAACACCATATATTTT
cdr3_aa: CASSLGLWGRSSGNTIYF

d_call: TRBD2
v_call: TRBV5-1
j_call: TRBJ2-1
clone_size: once
cdr3_nt: TGCGCCACAATGGGACTAGCGGGAGACAATGAGCAGTTCTTC
cdr3_aa: CATMGLAGDNEQFF

d_call: .
v_call: TRBV6-5
j_call: TRBJ2-1
clone_size: .
cdr3_nt: TGTGCCATCGGGGAAGGGGGCTACAATGAGCAGTTCTTC
cdr3_aa: CAIGEGGYNEQFF

d_call: .
v_call: TRBV11-1
j_call: TRBJ2-1
clone_size: once
cdr3_nt: TGTGCCAGCAGCTTTGACGGCCTCTCCTACAATGAGCAGTTCTTC
cdr3_aa: CASSFDGLSYNEQFF

d_call: TRBD1
v_call: TRBV5-6
j_call: TRBJ1-1
clone_size: .
cdr3_nt: TGTGCCAGCAGGGAACTAGGGGGCCAAGCTTTCTTT
cdr3_aa: CASRELGGQAFF

d_call: TRBD1
v_call: TRBV3-1/TRBV3-2
j_call: TRBJ1-1
clone_size: once
cdr3_nt: TGTGCCAGCAGCCAGTGGAACAGGGGCACTTGGAACACTGAAGCTTTCTTT
cdr3_aa: CASSQWNRGTWNTEAFF

d_call: .
v_call: TRBV9
j_call: TRBJ2-7
clone_size: .
cdr3_nt: TGTGCCAGCAGTCCCGGGGGGGACAGGGAGTTCGAGCAGTACTTC
cdr3_aa: CASSPGGDREFEQYF

d_call: .
v_call: TRBV2
j_call: TRBJ2-5
clone_size: .
cdr3_nt: TGTGCCAGCAGTGTAACCGGACAAGAGACCCAGTACTTC
cdr3_aa: CASSVTGQETQYF

d_call: .
v_call: TRBV2
j_call: TRBJ2-3
clone_size: .
cdr3_nt: TGTGCCAGCACCCACGATCGCGGGGAAACGCAGTATTTT
cdr3_aa: CASTHDRGETQYF

d_call: .
v_call: TRBV5-1
j_call: TRBJ2-7
clone_size: .
cdr3_nt: TGCGCCAGCAGCTTGTACTATGCAGCCCCCTACGAGCAGTACTTC
cdr3_aa: CASSLYYAAPYEQYF

d_call: .
v_call: TRBV7-2
j_call: TRBJ1-5
clone_size: .
cdr3_nt: TGTGCCAGCAGCTCCAGGGTAGATCAGCCCCAGCATTTT
cdr3_aa: CASSSRVDQPQHF

d_call: TRBD1
v_call: TRBV7-3
j_call: TRBJ2-5
clone_size: once
cdr3_nt: TGTGCCAGCAGCTCGGACAGGGGCGAGACCCAGTACTTC
cdr3_aa: CASSSDRGETQYF

d_call: .
v_call: TRBV14
j_call: TRBJ1-5
clone_size: few
cdr3_nt: TGTGCCAGCAGCCATCACTTTGACCGGGACGGAAGCAATCAGCCCCAGCATTTT
cdr3_aa: CASSHHFDRDGSNQPQHF

d_call: .
v_call: TRBV7-2
j_call: TRBJ2-3
clone_size: .
cdr3_nt: TGTGCCAGCAGCTTTTCTAGCGCCTCAGATACGCAGTATTTT
cdr3_aa: CASSFSSASDTQYF

d_call: TRBD1
v_call: TRBV5-4
j_call: TRBJ1-6
clone_size: once
cdr3_nt: TGTGCCAGCAGCTCCGCCCTACAGGGGGCGCGTTCACCCCTCCACTTT
cdr3_aa: CASSSALQGARSPLHF

d_call: TRBD1
v_call: TRBV5-6
j_call: TRBJ1-5
clone_size: .
cdr3_nt: TGTGCCAGCAGCTTGCGGACAGGGAGCAATCAGCCCCAGCATTTT
cdr3_aa: CASSLRTGSNQPQHF

d_call: .
v_call: TRBV6-5
j_call: TRBJ2-7
clone_size: once
cdr3_nt: TGTGCCAGCAGTTACACCAGGCTACAGGGTTCCTACGAGCAGTACTTC
cdr3_aa: CASSYTRLQGSYEQYF

d_call: TRBD2
v_call: TRBV6-4
j_call: TRBJ2-7
clone_size: .
cdr3_nt: TGTGCCAGCAGTGCAGAGCGGGGGGGCCTTTATTACGAGCAGTACTTC
cdr3_aa: CASSAERGGLYYEQYF